The following is a TCR beta chain sequence with its context. The data are from a study of control samples from healthy donors and cancer patients. V was clipped by 0 bases and J by 5 bases, with 10 bases between them. The CDR3 is 14 amino acids. CDR1 is SGHDT, CDR2 YYEEEE, per germline. Only in-frame clones appear in the TCRdb table, and some are missing; sequencing was by immunoSEQ multiplex PCR. The data show 170,000 or so clones, just over 90% seen once. This sequence originates from a man under 40 in good health. V is TRBV5-6 and J is TRBJ2-3; D is unclear. The sequenced sample consisted of blood. This chain's CDR3 is CASSLVAAGDTQYF. CDR3 sequence (DNA): TGTGCCAGCAGCTTGGTGGCGGCCGGAGATACGCAGTATTTT.